This T cell receptor (beta chain) is drawn from a study of cytomegalovirus exposure and HLA in healthy donors (dated by TCRdb to the late 2010s). About the full investigation: An earlier analysis of approximately 640 of the donors reported 250 to 350 Gb of sequence data and roughly 100 million unique TCR beta sequences from about 200 million T cells. An early release that covered roughly 600 HLA-typed donors contained approximately 290 gigabases of sequencing data and 70 million to 100 million unique TCR sequences. Of the roughly 400 genotyped donors, around 81% fell in the genetic ancestry cluster associated with self-reported Caucasian donors. The study aimed to test whether cataloging public T cell receptors could reveal signatures of past pathogen exposure. Using immunosequencing, the study profiled T cell repertoires from about 650 subjects and related those repertoires to cytomegalovirus serostatus. Besides the first cohort of around 700 subjects, a separate validation cohort made up of 120 different subjects was used. To predict cytomegalovirus infection status, the study combined high-throughput TCR immunosequencing, statistical association of individual TCRs with disease status, and machine learning. In a later analysis, previously published TCR beta repertoires from hundreds of donors were re-analyzed and high-resolution HLA genotyping was added so that TCR occurrence patterns could be studied. Rather than drawing on any new phenotypic data, the later analysis identified candidate immune exposures from TCR beta sequences and the way those sequences occurred across donors. An earlier analysis of fewer than 700 of the donors applied high-throughput TCR beta sequencing to assess whether each TCR beta V gene segment acted as functional or pseudogenic. Alongside the repertoire data, information on donor age, sex, ethnicity and CMV serostatus was compiled. A later genetic analysis used genome-wide SNP genotypes for about three fifths of the 666 donors, treating that subset as a discovery cohort. Every discovery cohort repertoire had been produced on one sequencing platform. Both class I and class II loci were covered by HLA typing, at four-digit resolution. Typing coverage varied by locus: roughly 629-640 donors for A, B, C, DRB1 and DQB1; under 550 for DQA1; about 600 for DPA1; around 450 for DPB1. Roughly 5 DR-DQ haplotypes were treated as single units for association and clustering because of strong linkage in the cohort. On average, about 240,000 unique TCR beta nucleotide sequences were sequenced per donor among some 430 genotyped donors of the cohort, with roughly a sixth of those sequences being non-productive.

About this clone itself: The clone's antigen remains unknown. Qualities for individual bases were not recorded, and no much larger clone is one base off.

Findings and caveats that apply to the study as a whole: Roughly uniform sequencing depth across donors was assumed in presence/absence analyses, although this assumption may not hold. Most TCR sequences were observed very rarely across donors, whereas some public TCRs were present in many individuals. An earlier analysis of approximately 590 of the donors showed that most TCR beta V segments appeared in productive rearrangements either about 90% or about 30% of the time, which broadly matched IMGT annotations. The study gave a list of some 150 TCR beta chains associated with cytomegalovirus. A later analysis reported that several top co-occurrence clusters appeared linked to parvovirus B19, influenza, CMV and Epstein-Barr virus. Compared with the roughly 600-donor mean, donors in an Asian-associated ancestry cluster had fewer N-insertions in productive TCRs, according to a later genetic analysis. Because HLA typing was unavailable for some donors at each locus, only the typed subset was used in association tests. Some IMGT-functional V segments, including TRBV6-2 and TRBV6-3, could not be told apart with the 87-base-pair reads, so those segments were excluded. In a later analysis, about 17,000 TCR beta sequences were associated with specific HLA alleles at a false discovery rate of 0.05. An association between a missense DCLRE1C variant and V-gene and J-gene trimming of TCR beta chains was found in a later genetic analysis and replicated in an independent cohort. A later analysis found that most CMV-associated TCR beta chains appeared HLA-restricted, with HLA associations seemingly driven largely by CMV exposure. The classifier was reported to diagnose cytomegalovirus status with high specificity and sensitivity in both the original cohort and the validation cohort. Compared with equally common non-associated chains, HLA-associated TCR beta chains in a later analysis were more clonally expanded and had lower generation probabilities. A cluster of highly shared sequence variants was judged likely to represent a technical artifact of the sequencing pipeline. It was suggested by the authors that the approach could potentially be generalized to other disease states and immunological phenotypes. Strong co-occurrence of HLA alleles, especially DR and DQ, made assigning TCR associations to individual alleles difficult. A later analysis found that TCR association rates varied across HLA loci, with DRB1 alleles showing the most associated TCRs and HLA-C alleles the fewest. In this cohort, only TCR beta chains were sequenced, and detectable features were limited by the absence of alpha or paired-chain data. Correlated functional status among segregating V segments might reflect linkage disequilibrium, but an unknown experimental factor could not be ruled out. In vitro tests confirmed that a few of the cytomegalovirus-associated TCR beta chains recognize cytomegalovirus antigens. A further reported finding was that TCR beta sequences accurately predicted the HLA-A and HLA-B alleles for most subjects in the first cohort. The earlier analysis of 587 of the donors excluded roughly 16 rarely observed V segments, including chromosome 9 orphons, because counts were too low. Immune exposure information for the cohort was limited to CMV serostatus.

The cohort was made up of approximately 670 healthy bone marrow donors. Cohort members were all nominally healthy when sampled, although unrecorded immune exposures were likely present. The donor was CMV seropositive and belonged to the group of over 250 seropositive cohort members. Each donor provided a peripheral blood sample, and peripheral blood mononuclear cells were used for TCR beta sequencing. The Qiagen DNeasy Blood Extraction Kit was used to extract genomic DNA from the blood cell samples. Library preparation used the immunoSEQ multiplex PCR assay. For the multiplex PCR, a mixture combining 60 forward primers for TCR Vbeta segments and 13 reverse primers for TCR Jbeta segments was used. The CDR3 region of rearranged TCR beta genes was amplified from genomic DNA with a multiplex PCR assay. Amplified TCR beta libraries were sequenced as 87-base-pair reads on the Illumina HiSeq System. As for how the authors treated the data: A later analysis counted about 80 million unique TCR beta chains across the 550 to 700 repertoires, and approximately 11 million of these chains were shared by at least two donors. To remove PCR and sequencing errors, raw reads were error-corrected and collapsed into unique sequences using a nearest-neighbor algorithm that merged closely related sequences. To assign V, D and J gene segments, CDR3 sequences were aligned to IMGT reference sequences. For a sequence to be retained, at least a six-nucleotide match to both a V gene segment and a J gene segment was required. A rearrangement was called productive if the CDR3 had no stop codons and remained in frame with V and J, and every other rearrangement was called non-productive. Following IMGT convention, CDR3 was defined as the stretch from the second conserved V-encoded cysteine to the conserved J-encoded phenylalanine. In an earlier analysis of just under 600 of the donors, sequences lacking an unambiguous match to a single V gene segment were excluded. In an earlier analysis of 450 to 750 of the donors, a V segment was called functional when productive rearrangements were above 56.7%, and segregating when the standard deviation between donors exceeded 5%. A statistical classification framework was built to diagnose cytomegalovirus status from the catalog of TCR beta chain sequences. A later analysis assigned V and J genes by comparing TCR nucleotide sequences with IMGT/GENE-DB human TR gene sequences. Using the TCRdist pipeline, a later analysis assigned CDR3 sequences along with most-parsimonious VDJ recombination scenarios. In a later analysis, every TCR beta chain was defined by the combination of its CDR3 amino acid sequence and its V-gene family, and reads without a unique V-gene family were dropped. To address suspected cross-contamination and a sequencing artifact, a later analysis removed 550 to 750 highly shared, low-generation-probability nucleotide sequences. In a later analysis, a clonal expansion index for each public chain was calculated from normalized within-repertoire ranks of inferred template counts. In a later analysis, generation probabilities were computed using a VDJ recombination model fitted to out-of-frame rearrangements, and the results were checked against IGoR. In a later analysis, TCR-TCR, TCR-HLA and TCR-CMV co-occurrence was scored with hypergeometric tests, and a repertoire-size bias correction was applied to TCR pairs. To estimate false discovery rates, a later analysis permuted the HLA or CMV assignments 20 times. In a later analysis, co-occurring TCRs were grouped using DBSCAN, and TCRdist sequence similarity was added for clustering within HLA-allele-positive subsets. Repertoires with fewer than 30,000 or more than 120,000 public chains, plus five repertoires with anomalous nucleotide sharing, were excluded from co-occurrence clustering. This is the immuneACCESS table as TCRdb keeps it, with only in-frame sequences that have V and J called. A part of the clones is gone; compared with another copy, unresolved V genes explain less than half, and the rest is unexplained. D and trimming come from the DNA, and the V and J calls and clone size come from that table. The sample records around 140,000 clones, almost 85% of which are singletons. Roughly 3.2% of the sample is held by the ten biggest clonotypes.

Looking up the germline V gene yields CDR1 MNHEY and CDR2 SVGAGI. Including the terminal cysteine and phenylalanine, the CDR3 comprises 13 residues. Only the CDR3 region is kept as DNA, spanning 39 bases read in frame from base 1. V loses 2 bases of germline sequence and J loses 3 bases, and the interval between the two ends is 7 bases. The sequenced sample consisted of PBMCs. The TCR comes from a young man in good health and CMV-seropositive. The sequence is built from TRBV6-5 and TRBJ1-1, with an unclear D gene assignment. CDR3 protein: CASSYEVHTEAFF. The DNA is as follows: TGTGCCAGCAGTTACGAGGTGCACACTGAAGCTTTCTTT.